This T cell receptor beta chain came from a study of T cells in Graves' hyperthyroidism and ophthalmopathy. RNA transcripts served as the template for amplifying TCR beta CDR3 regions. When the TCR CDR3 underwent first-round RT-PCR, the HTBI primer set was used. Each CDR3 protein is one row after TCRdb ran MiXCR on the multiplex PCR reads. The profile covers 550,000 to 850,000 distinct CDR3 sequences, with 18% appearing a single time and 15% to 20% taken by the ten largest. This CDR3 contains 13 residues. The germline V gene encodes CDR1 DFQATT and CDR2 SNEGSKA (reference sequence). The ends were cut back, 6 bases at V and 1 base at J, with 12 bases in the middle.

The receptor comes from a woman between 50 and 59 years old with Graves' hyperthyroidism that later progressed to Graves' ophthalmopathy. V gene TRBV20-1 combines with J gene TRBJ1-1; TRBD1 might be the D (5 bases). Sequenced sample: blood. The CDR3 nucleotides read TGCAGTGCCGCGTACGGGGGGAACACTGAAGCTTTCTTT. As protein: CSAAYGGNTEAFF.